This T cell receptor (beta chain) originates from a study of T cell responses to AZD1222 COVID-19 vaccine. Sequenced by immunoSEQ multiplex PCR; TCRdb stores in-frame clones only, minus some. The sample comprises roughly 150,000 clones, just under 95% of which are singletons, and 1.6% rests with the top ten. Whole-study findings and limits: The number of AZD1222 recipients seropositive at baseline was only five or six.

Comment on this clone: Its target is not known.

Germline CDR1 reads SGHRS; CDR2 reads YFSETQ. This CDR3 comprises 14 residues. V gave up 0 bases and J gave up 6 bases, with 9 bases separating them. The TCR originated in an adult in good health. The rearrangement links TRBV5-1 to TRBJ2-2, with no clear D. The source material was peripheral blood, sampled on day 0 of AZD1222 vaccination. The CDR3 region is CASSLAFAAGELFF. The DNA for the CDR3 is TGCGCCAGCAGCTTGGCCTTTGCCGCCGGGGAGCTGTTTTTT.